Here is one TCR beta chain with its context. Authors' processing steps: Reference gene primer amplification gave estimated nucleated cell counts. Produced via immunoSEQ multiplex PCR; TCRdb's table is partial and in-frame only. V and J calls plus clone size are reproduced from that table; the DNA served to infer D and trimming. The data show approximately 170,000 clones, about 83% seen once. The data originate from a study of blood T cell repertoires in COVID-19. Study at large: Some COVID-19 samples were acute and others convalescent; all came from the United States, Italy and Spain.

V lost 0 bases to trimming and J lost 3 bases, with 11 bases between them. Germline lookup yields CDR1 LGHNT and CDR2 FRNRAP. The CDR3 is 15 residues long. This chain connects TRBV12-5 to TRBJ1-2, with TRBD1 as a possible D gene (6 bases). This TCR derives from a man in his sixties or seventies who had recovered from COVID-19. Sequencing used peripheral blood. The chain's CDR3 is CASGLVGAEDYGYTF. CDR3 coding DNA: TGTGCTAGTGGTTTGGTGGGGGCAGAAGACTATGGCTACACCTTC.